This T cell receptor (beta chain) emerged from a study of early T cells in non-severe SARS-CoV-2 infection. As for the study in general: Alpha and beta chains were unpaired, from unsorted whole-blood bulk RNA. General study points: VDJdb-based matching was biased toward anti-spike CD8 responses and missed private and CD4 specificities.

The library protocol tagged individual cDNA molecules with unique molecular identifiers. TCRdb recomputed calls from the 5' RACE reads with MiXCR, one row per CDR3 protein. Among tens of thousands of distinct CDR3 sequences listed, about 6% were seen once. This clonotype has ten or more counts. Its target is unknown. This CDR3 contains 16 residues. V shed 6 bases, J shed 8 bases, and the junction held 8 bases outside the gene matches. In germline, CDR1 is MNHEY, CDR2 SMNVEV (reference sequence). This chain connects TRBV27 to TRBJ1-6; 12 bases align to TRBD1. Sequencing was performed on whole blood. This TCR was sampled from an adult who was a healthcare worker with PCR-confirmed SARS-CoV-2 infection or an uninfected control (not recorded which). In DNA, the CDR3 is TGTGCCAGCAGACTTGGGACAGGGGGCTCTGATTCACCCCTCCACTTT. It specifies CASRLGTGGSDSPLHF.